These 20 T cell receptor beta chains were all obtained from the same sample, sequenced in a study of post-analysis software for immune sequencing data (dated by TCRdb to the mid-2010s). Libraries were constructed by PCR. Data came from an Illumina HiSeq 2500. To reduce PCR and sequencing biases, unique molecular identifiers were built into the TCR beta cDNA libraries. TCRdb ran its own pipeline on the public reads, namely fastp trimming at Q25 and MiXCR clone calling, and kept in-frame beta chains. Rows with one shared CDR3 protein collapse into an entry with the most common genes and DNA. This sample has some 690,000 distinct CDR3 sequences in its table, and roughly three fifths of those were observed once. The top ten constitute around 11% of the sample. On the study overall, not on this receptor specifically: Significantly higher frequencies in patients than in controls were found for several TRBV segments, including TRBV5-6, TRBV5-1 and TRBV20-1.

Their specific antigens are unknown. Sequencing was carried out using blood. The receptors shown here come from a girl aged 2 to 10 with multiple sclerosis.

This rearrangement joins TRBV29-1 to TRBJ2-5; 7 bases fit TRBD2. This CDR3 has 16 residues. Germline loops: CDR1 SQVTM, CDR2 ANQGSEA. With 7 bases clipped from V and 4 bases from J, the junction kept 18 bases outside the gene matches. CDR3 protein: CSALARGGIGGETQYF. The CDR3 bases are TGCAGCGCCCTAGCCCGGGGAGGGATCGGGGGAGAGACCCAGTACTTC.

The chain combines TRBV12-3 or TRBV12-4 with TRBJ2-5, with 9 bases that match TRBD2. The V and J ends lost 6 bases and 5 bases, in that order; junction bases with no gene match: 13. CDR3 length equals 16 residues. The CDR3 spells CASSSLQAGGRETQYF. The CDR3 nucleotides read TGTGCCAGCAGCTCCCTTCAGGCGGGGGGGCGGGAGACCCAGTACTTC.

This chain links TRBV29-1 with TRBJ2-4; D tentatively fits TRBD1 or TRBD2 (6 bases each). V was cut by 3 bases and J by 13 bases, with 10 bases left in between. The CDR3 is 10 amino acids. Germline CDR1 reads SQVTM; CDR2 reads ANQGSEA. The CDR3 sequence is CSVEEGEQYF. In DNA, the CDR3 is TGCAGCGTTGAGGAGGGGGAGCAGTACTTC.

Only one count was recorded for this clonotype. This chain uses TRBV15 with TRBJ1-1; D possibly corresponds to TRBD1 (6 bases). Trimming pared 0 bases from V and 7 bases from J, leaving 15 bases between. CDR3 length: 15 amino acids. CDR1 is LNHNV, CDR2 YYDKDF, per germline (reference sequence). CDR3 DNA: TGTGCCACCAGCAGAGATCCTACAGGGCGGAATGAAGCTTTCTTT. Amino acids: CATSRDPTGRNEAFF.

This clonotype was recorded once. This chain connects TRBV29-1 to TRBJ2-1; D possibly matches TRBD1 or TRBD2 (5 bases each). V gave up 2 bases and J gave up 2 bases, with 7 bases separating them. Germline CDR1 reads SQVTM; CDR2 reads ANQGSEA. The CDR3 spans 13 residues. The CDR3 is CSVERDAYNEQFF. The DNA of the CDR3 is TGCAGCGTTGAACGGGACGCCTACAATGAGCAGTTCTTC.

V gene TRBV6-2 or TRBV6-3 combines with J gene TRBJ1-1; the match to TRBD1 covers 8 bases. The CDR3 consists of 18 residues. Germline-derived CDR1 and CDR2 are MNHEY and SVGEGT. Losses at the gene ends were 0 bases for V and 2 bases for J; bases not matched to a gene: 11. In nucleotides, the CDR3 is TGTGCCAGCAGTTACTCGGGCAGGGGGCGCTTGGGAAACACTGAAGCTTTCTTT. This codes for CASSYSGRGRLGNTEAFF.

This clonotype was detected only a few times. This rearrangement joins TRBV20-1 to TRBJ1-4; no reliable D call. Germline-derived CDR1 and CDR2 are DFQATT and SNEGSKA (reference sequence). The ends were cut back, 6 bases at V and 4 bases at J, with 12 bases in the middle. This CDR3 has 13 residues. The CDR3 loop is CSATDGFNEKLFF. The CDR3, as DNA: TGCAGTGCCACGGACGGGTTTAATGAAAAACTGTTTTTT.

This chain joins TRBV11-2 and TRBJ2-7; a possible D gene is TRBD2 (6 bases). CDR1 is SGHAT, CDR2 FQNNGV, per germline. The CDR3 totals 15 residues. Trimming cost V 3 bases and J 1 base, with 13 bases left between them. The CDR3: CASSLVTGTSYEQYF. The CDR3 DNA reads TGTGCCAGCAGCTTGGTAACCGGGACTTCCTACGAGCAGTACTTC.

In nucleotides, the CDR3 is TGTGCCAGCAGCCCACGGACTCGAGATACGCAGTATTTT. The encoded protein is CASSPRTRDTQYF. The chain joins TRBV7-2 to TRBJ2-3, with D perhaps TRBD2 (5 bases). Germline CDR1 reads SGHTA; CDR2 reads FQGNSA. This CDR3 is built from 13 residues. Trimming left V 5 bases short and J 5 bases short, with 11 bases between.

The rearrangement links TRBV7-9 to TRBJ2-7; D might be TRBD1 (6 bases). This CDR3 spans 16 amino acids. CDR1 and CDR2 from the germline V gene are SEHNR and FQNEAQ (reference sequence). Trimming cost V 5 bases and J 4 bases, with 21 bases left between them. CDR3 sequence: CASSGGVGKQKYEQYF. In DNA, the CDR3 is TGTGCCAGCAGCGGGGGCGTAGGGAAGCAAAAGTACGAGCAGTACTTC.

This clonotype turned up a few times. CDR3 sequence: CASSDPGGYTF. Here the CDR3 DNA reads TGTGCCAGCAGCGACCCCGGTGGCTACACCTTC. This chain joins TRBV9 and TRBJ1-2; D unclear. The CDR3 loop spans 11 amino acids. Germline V gives CDR1 SGDLS, CDR2 YYNGEE. V was trimmed by 3 bases and J by 7 bases, leaving 7 bases between them.

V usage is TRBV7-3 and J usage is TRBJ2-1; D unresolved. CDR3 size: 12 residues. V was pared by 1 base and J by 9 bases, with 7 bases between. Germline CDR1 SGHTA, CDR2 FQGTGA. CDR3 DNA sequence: TGTGCCAGCAGCTTAAAACCCGGTGAGCAGTTCTTC. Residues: CASSLKPGEQFF.

The CDR3 sequence is CASSQEGTRERYGYTF. CDR3 DNA: TGTGCCAGCAGCCAAGAGGGAACGCGGGAGCGCTATGGCTACACCTTC. The chain employs TRBV3-1 and TRBJ1-2; D gene unclear. The CDR3 covers 16 residues. Germline CDR1 LGHDT, CDR2 YNNKEL (reference sequence). Trimming cost V 0 bases and J 4 bases, with 15 bases left between them.

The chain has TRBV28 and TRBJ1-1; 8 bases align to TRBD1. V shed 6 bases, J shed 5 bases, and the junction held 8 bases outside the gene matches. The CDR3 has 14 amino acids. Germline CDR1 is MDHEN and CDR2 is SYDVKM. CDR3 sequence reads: CASSWTRGRTEAFF. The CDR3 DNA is TGTGCCAGCAGCTGGACCAGGGGGCGAACTGAAGCTTTCTTT.

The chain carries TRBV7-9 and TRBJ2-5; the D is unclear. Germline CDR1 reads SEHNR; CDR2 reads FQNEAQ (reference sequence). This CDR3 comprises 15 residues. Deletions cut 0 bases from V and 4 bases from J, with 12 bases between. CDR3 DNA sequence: TGTGCCAGCAGCTTAGCGTCGGCAGACCGAGAGACCCAGTACTTC. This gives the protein CASSLASADRETQYF.

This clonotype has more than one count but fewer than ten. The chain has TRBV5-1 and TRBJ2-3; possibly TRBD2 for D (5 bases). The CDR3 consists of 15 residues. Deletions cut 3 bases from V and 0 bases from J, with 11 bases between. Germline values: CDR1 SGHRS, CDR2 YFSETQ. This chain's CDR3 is CASSSGRTSTDTQYF. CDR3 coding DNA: TGCGCCAGCAGCTCCGGTCGGACTAGCACAGATACGCAGTATTTT.

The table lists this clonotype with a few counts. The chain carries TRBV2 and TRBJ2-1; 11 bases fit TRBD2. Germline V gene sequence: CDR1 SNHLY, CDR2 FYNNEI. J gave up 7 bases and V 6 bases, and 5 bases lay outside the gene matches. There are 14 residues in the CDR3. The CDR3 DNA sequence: TGTGCCAGCAGGACCCGACTAGCGGGAAATGAGCAGTTCTTC. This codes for CASRTRLAGNEQFF.

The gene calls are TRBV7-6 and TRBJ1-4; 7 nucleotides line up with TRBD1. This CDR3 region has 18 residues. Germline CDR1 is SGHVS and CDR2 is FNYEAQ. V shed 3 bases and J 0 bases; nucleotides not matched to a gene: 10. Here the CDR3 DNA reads TGTGCCAGCAGCTTTGGAGGGGACAGCCATCCAACTAATGAAAAACTGTTTTTT. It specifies CASSFGGDSHPTNEKLFF.

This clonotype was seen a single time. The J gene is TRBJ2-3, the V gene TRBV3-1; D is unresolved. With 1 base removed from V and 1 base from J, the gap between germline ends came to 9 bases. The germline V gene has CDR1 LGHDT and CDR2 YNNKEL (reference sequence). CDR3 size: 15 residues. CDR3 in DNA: TGTGCCAGCAGCCAAGTCCCCCAGGGCACAGATACGCAGTATTTT. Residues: CASSQVPQGTDTQYF.

For the CDR3, the DNA is TGTGCCAGCAGTCGGACAGGGGGCGAGTCACCCCTCCACTTT. Its protein is CASSRTGGESPLHF. This chain links TRBV6-5 with TRBJ1-6; 11 bases align to TRBD1. Germline values: CDR1 MNHEY, CDR2 SVGAGI. V lost 5 bases, J lost 10 bases, and 4 bases stayed unmatched. This CDR3 is 14 amino acids long.